There are a few counts of the clone carrying this T cell receptor (beta chain). Antigen unknown. The data were obtained in a study of cytomegalovirus exposure and HLA in healthy donors. Regarding the study as a whole: Within the data, a cluster of highly shared sequence variants was likely a sequencing artifact. What a later analysis reportedly showed was that an Asian-associated ancestry cluster had fewer N-insertions than the approximately 670-donor mean.

60 Vbeta and 13 Jbeta primers were used in PCR. Sequencing used immunoSEQ multiplex PCR; TCRdb keeps in-frame clones, though not all of them. The sample contains some 140,000 clones, roughly 80% of which appear only once. The CDR3 sequence is 11 residues long. CDR1 and CDR2 (germline): GTSNPN, SVGIG (reference sequence). Trimming removed 3 bases from V and 10 bases from J, with 12 bases in between. The receptor's source is a man aged 18-30 years in good health and CMV-seronegative. The chain has TRBV30 and TRBJ1-1, with D maybe TRBD1 (6 bases). Specimen: PBMCs. Here the CDR3 reads CAWSEGGVAFF. The CDR3 DNA reads as TGTGCCTGGAGCGAGGGGGGGGTAGCTTTCTTT.